This is a list of T cell receptor beta chains from one sample in a study of cytomegalovirus exposure and HLA in healthy donors. Sequencing was performed with immunoSEQ multiplex PCR; in TCRdb, only in-frame clones are kept and a portion is missing. The sample holds 130,000 or so clones, approximately 77% seen once. Sequenced sample: PBMCs. The origin of the receptors is an older woman in good health and CMV-seronegative. Both conserved end residues are part of each CDR3. Each record gives: CDR3 length, J gene, D gene, V gene, clone size, CDR3 protein, CDR3 DNA. D genes are given only for firm matches. Size values are once, few and many counts, or a class for expanded clones, and some rows have none.

cdr3_length: 15; j_call: TRBJ2-3; d_call: NA; v_call: TRBV27; clone_size: NA; cdr3_aa: CASSPRLGPLDTQYF; cdr3_nt: TGTGCCAGCAGTCCCCGGTTGGGCCCCCTCGATACGCAGTATTTT
cdr3_length: 17; j_call: TRBJ2-1; d_call: TRBD2; v_call: TRBV7-3; clone_size: NA; cdr3_aa: CASSEEIAGGPIGEQFF; cdr3_nt: TGTGCCAGCAGCGAAGAAATAGCGGGAGGGCCTATCGGTGAGCAGTTCTTC
cdr3_length: 14; j_call: TRBJ2-7; d_call: TRBD2; v_call: TRBV7-9; clone_size: NA; cdr3_aa: CASSLTRGAYEQYF; cdr3_nt: TGTGCCAGCAGCCTCACGCGGGGGGCCTACGAGCAGTACTTC
cdr3_length: 15; j_call: TRBJ1-3; d_call: TRBD1; v_call: TRBV5-5; clone_size: NA; cdr3_aa: CASSPRTGAAYTIYF; cdr3_nt: TGTGCCAGCAGCCCACGGACAGGGGCTGCATACACCATATATTTT
cdr3_length: 13; j_call: TRBJ2-5; d_call: NA; v_call: TRBV6-4; clone_size: NA; cdr3_aa: CASSDTQGETQYF; cdr3_nt: TGTGCCAGCAGTGACACCCAGGGGGAGACCCAGTACTTC
cdr3_length: 13; j_call: TRBJ2-7; d_call: TRBD1; v_call: TRBV5-1; clone_size: NA; cdr3_aa: CASSFGTGYEQYF; cdr3_nt: TGCGCCAGCAGCTTTGGGACAGGCTACGAGCAGTACTTC
cdr3_length: 15; j_call: TRBJ2-5; d_call: NA; v_call: TRBV6-1; clone_size: once; cdr3_aa: CASTVMDSSGGTQYF; cdr3_nt: TGTGCCAGCACTGTAATGGACTCGTCCGGCGGAACCCAGTACTTC
cdr3_length: 17; j_call: TRBJ1-2; d_call: NA; v_call: TRBV4-1; clone_size: NA; cdr3_aa: CASSQVGLTDPNYGYTF; cdr3_nt: TGCGCCAGCAGCCAAGTTGGCTTAACAGATCCAAACTATGGCTACACCTTC
cdr3_length: 16; j_call: TRBJ2-2; d_call: TRBD1; v_call: TRBV28; clone_size: once; cdr3_aa: CASSLGGTGVPGELFF; cdr3_nt: TGTGCCAGCAGCCTAGGGGGGACAGGGGTTCCCGGGGAGCTGTTTTTT
cdr3_length: 13; j_call: TRBJ1-1; d_call: TRBD1; v_call: TRBV18; clone_size: NA; cdr3_aa: CASSLGTDTEAFF; cdr3_nt: TGTGCCAGCTCACTCGGGACAGACACTGAAGCTTTCTTT
cdr3_length: 14; j_call: TRBJ1-4; d_call: TRBD1; v_call: TRBV7-9; clone_size: few; cdr3_aa: CASRPGTGGDQLFF; cdr3_nt: TGTGCCAGCAGGCCCGGGACAGGGGGCGACCAACTGTTTTTT
cdr3_length: 15; j_call: TRBJ1-6; d_call: NA; v_call: TRBV4-1; clone_size: NA; cdr3_aa: CASSQGGVQNSPLHF; cdr3_nt: TGCGCCAGCAGCCAAGGGGGGGTTCAGAATTCACCCCTCCACTTT
cdr3_length: 13; j_call: TRBJ1-1; d_call: TRBD1; v_call: TRBV11-2; clone_size: NA; cdr3_aa: CASSLGTGDEAFF; cdr3_nt: TGTGCCAGCAGCCTGGGGACAGGCGATGAAGCTTTCTTT
cdr3_length: 15; j_call: TRBJ2-5; d_call: TRBD2; v_call: TRBV5-1; clone_size: NA; cdr3_aa: CASSLDGTSGETQYF; cdr3_nt: TGCGCCAGCAGCTTGGACGGGACTAGCGGAGAGACCCAGTACTTC
cdr3_length: 17; j_call: TRBJ2-5; d_call: TRBD1; v_call: TRBV7-2; clone_size: NA; cdr3_aa: CASSSTRDRMTQETQYF; cdr3_nt: TGTGCCAGCAGCTCAACGAGGGACAGGATGACCCAAGAGACCCAGTACTTC
cdr3_length: 13; j_call: TRBJ1-1; d_call: NA; v_call: TRBV2; clone_size: NA; cdr3_aa: CASGGWVGTEAFF; cdr3_nt: TGTGCCAGCGGAGGCTGGGTGGGCACTGAAGCTTTCTTT
cdr3_length: 11; j_call: TRBJ2-5; d_call: NA; v_call: TRBV11-2; clone_size: NA; cdr3_aa: CASSPQETQYF; cdr3_nt: TGTGCCAGCAGCCCACAAGAGACCCAGTACTTC
cdr3_length: 16; j_call: TRBJ2-1; d_call: NA; v_call: TRBV11-2; clone_size: NA; cdr3_aa: CASSQFGTNSYNEQFF; cdr3_nt: TGTGCCAGCAGCCAGTTTGGGACAAACTCCTACAATGAGCAGTTCTTC
cdr3_length: 14; j_call: TRBJ2-4; d_call: TRBD2; v_call: TRBV10-1; clone_size: NA; cdr3_aa: CASSDGLAGGVQYF; cdr3_nt: TGCGCCAGCAGTGATGGGCTAGCGGGAGGAGTTCAGTACTTC
cdr3_length: 15; j_call: TRBJ2-7; d_call: TRBD1; v_call: TRBV6-5; clone_size: NA; cdr3_aa: CASRRGQGAGYEQYF; cdr3_nt: TGTGCCAGCAGAAGGGGACAGGGGGCGGGCTACGAGCAGTACTTC
cdr3_length: 17; j_call: TRBJ1-1; d_call: NA; v_call: TRBV29-1; clone_size: NA; cdr3_aa: CSVVNPGVRWRGTEAFF; cdr3_nt: TGCAGCGTTGTGAATCCAGGGGTCCGGTGGCGAGGAACTGAAGCTTTCTTT
cdr3_length: 14; j_call: TRBJ1-1; d_call: NA; v_call: TRBV28; clone_size: NA; cdr3_aa: CASSLGSRGTEAFF; cdr3_nt: TGTGCCAGCAGTTTGGGCAGCCGAGGGACTGAAGCTTTCTTT
cdr3_length: 10; j_call: TRBJ2-7; d_call: NA; v_call: TRBV27; clone_size: NA; cdr3_aa: CASTLYEQYF; cdr3_nt: TGTGCCAGCACCCTATACGAGCAGTACTTC
cdr3_length: 13; j_call: TRBJ2-5; d_call: TRBD1; v_call: TRBV5-5; clone_size: NA; cdr3_aa: CASSADRAETQYF; cdr3_nt: TGTGCCAGCAGCGCCGACAGGGCGGAGACCCAGTACTTC
cdr3_length: 17; j_call: TRBJ2-1; d_call: TRBD2; v_call: TRBV11-1; clone_size: NA; cdr3_aa: CASSLSGGSGGANEQFF; cdr3_nt: TGTGCCAGCAGCTTAAGTGGTGGGTCGGGGGGGGCCAATGAGCAGTTCTTC
cdr3_length: 12; j_call: TRBJ2-7; d_call: NA; v_call: TRBV11-2; clone_size: once; cdr3_aa: CASSLIGAEQYF; cdr3_nt: TGTGCCAGCAGCCTGATCGGAGCCGAGCAGTACTTC
cdr3_length: 15; j_call: TRBJ1-1; d_call: TRBD1; v_call: TRBV7-9; clone_size: NA; cdr3_aa: CASSQGQGENTEAFF; cdr3_nt: TGTGCCAGCAGCCAGGGACAGGGGGAGAACACTGAAGCTTTCTTT
cdr3_length: 17; j_call: TRBJ2-5; d_call: NA; v_call: TRBV28; clone_size: once; cdr3_aa: CASSFSMLGRRRGTQYF; cdr3_nt: TGTGCCAGCAGTTTTTCAATGTTAGGGAGAAGGAGGGGGACCCAGTACTTC
cdr3_length: 15; j_call: TRBJ2-3; d_call: TRBD2; v_call: TRBV9; clone_size: NA; cdr3_aa: CASSYLWTSVDTQYF; cdr3_nt: TGTGCCAGCAGCTACCTTTGGACTAGCGTAGATACGCAGTATTTT
cdr3_length: 15; j_call: TRBJ2-5; d_call: TRBD2; v_call: TRBV2; clone_size: once; cdr3_aa: CASRGLAASQETQYF; cdr3_nt: TGTGCCAGCAGAGGACTAGCGGCTTCCCAAGAGACCCAGTACTTC
cdr3_length: 13; j_call: TRBJ1-5; d_call: NA; v_call: TRBV29-1; clone_size: NA; cdr3_aa: CSVAAGMGQPQHF; cdr3_nt: TGCAGCGTTGCCGCAGGGATGGGTCAGCCCCAGCATTTT
cdr3_length: 14; j_call: TRBJ2-3; d_call: TRBD2; v_call: TRBV5-4; clone_size: NA; cdr3_aa: CASSLPSGTDTQYF; cdr3_nt: TGTGCCAGCAGCTTACCTAGCGGAACAGATACGCAGTATTTT
cdr3_length: 14; j_call: TRBJ1-1; d_call: NA; v_call: TRBV5-1; clone_size: once; cdr3_aa: CASSPTNTNTEAFF; cdr3_nt: TGCGCCAGCAGCCCGACTAATACGAACACTGAAGCTTTCTTT
cdr3_length: 18; j_call: TRBJ2-2; d_call: NA; v_call: TRBV2; clone_size: NA; cdr3_aa: CASSEGLLSRGTPGELFF; cdr3_nt: TGTGCCAGCTCCGAAGGGCTCCTCTCTAGGGGAACCCCCGGGGAGCTGTTTTTT
cdr3_length: 13; j_call: TRBJ2-5; d_call: TRBD2; v_call: TRBV29-1; clone_size: NA; cdr3_aa: CSVELAGQETQYF; cdr3_nt: TGCAGCGTTGAACTAGCGGGGCAAGAGACCCAGTACTTC
cdr3_length: 13; j_call: TRBJ1-2; d_call: NA; v_call: TRBV18; clone_size: NA; cdr3_aa: CASSPGQLEGYTF; cdr3_nt: TGTGCCAGCTCACCAGGGCAGCTTGAGGGCTACACCTTC
cdr3_length: 16; j_call: TRBJ2-1; d_call: TRBD2; v_call: TRBV5-1; clone_size: NA; cdr3_aa: CASSRLAGRGIDEQFF; cdr3_nt: TGCGCCAGCAGTCGACTAGCGGGACGAGGAATTGATGAGCAGTTCTTC
cdr3_length: 15; j_call: TRBJ1-4; d_call: TRBD1; v_call: TRBV5-1; clone_size: few; cdr3_aa: CASSFSPGQGSELFF; cdr3_nt: TGCGCCAGCAGTTTTTCGCCGGGACAGGGAAGTGAACTGTTTTTT
cdr3_length: 21; j_call: TRBJ2-1; d_call: TRBD2; v_call: TRBV7-3; clone_size: NA; cdr3_aa: CASSLAGTSGRALSSYNEQFF; cdr3_nt: TGTGCCAGCAGCTTAGCTGGGACTAGCGGGAGGGCCCTAAGCTCCTACAATGAGCAGTTCTTC
cdr3_length: 15; j_call: TRBJ2-3; d_call: NA; v_call: TRBV6-6; clone_size: few; cdr3_aa: CASSYPGSSTDTQYF; cdr3_nt: TGTGCCAGCAGTTACCCCGGGTCTAGCACAGATACGCAGTATTTT
cdr3_length: 19; j_call: TRBJ2-7; d_call: TRBD2; v_call: TRBV5-1; clone_size: NA; cdr3_aa: CASSFENTGRGGPHYEQYF; cdr3_nt: TGCGCCAGCAGCTTTGAAAACACGGGTCGGGGAGGGCCTCACTACGAGCAGTACTTC
cdr3_length: 17; j_call: TRBJ2-2; d_call: NA; v_call: TRBV4-2; clone_size: NA; cdr3_aa: CASSQEFRGGWTGELFF; cdr3_nt: TGTGCCAGCAGCCAAGAGTTCCGGGGAGGTTGGACCGGGGAGCTGTTTTTT
cdr3_length: 14; j_call: TRBJ2-7; d_call: TRBD2; v_call: TRBV28; clone_size: NA; cdr3_aa: CATQAGGSIGEQYF; cdr3_nt: TGTGCCACCCAAGCGGGAGGGTCTATCGGCGAGCAGTACTTC